The next 28 T cell receptor beta chains were all read from a single sample in a study of T-cell memory formation after mild COVID-19. TCRdb re-derived calls from the 5' RACE reads in MiXCR, one entry per CDR3 protein. The sample has 530,000 or so distinct CDR3 sequences; around a sixth are singletons. The material sequenced was PBMCs or a T cell subset sorted from them (not recorded which). These receptors were obtained from an adult woman who had mild COVID-19 (a few samples of this study predate the infection). Cell type and time point are not known.

Of note for this clonotype: Mismatch with germline at one junction end may stem from a read error. This sequence joins TRBV12-3 or TRBV12-4 and TRBJ2-2, with D maybe TRBD2 (6 bases). The CDR3 runs to 13 residues. In DNA, the CDR3 is TGCGCCGCAAGACTAGGTCTCCTCGGGGAGCTGTTTTTT. This gives the protein CAARLGLLGELFF.

The genes are TRBV12-3 or TRBV12-4 and TRBJ1-1; D not certain. V lost 8 bases, J lost 8 bases, and 12 bases lay in between. The CDR3 covers 11 residues. CDR3 region: CASSMGLEAFF. CDR3 sequence (DNA): TGTGCCAGCTCGATGGGGTTGGAAGCTTTCTTT.

The V call is TRBV18, the J call TRBJ2-4, with 7 bases that match TRBD2. Germline-derived CDR1 and CDR2 are KGHSH and LQKENI. V trimming: 2 bases; J trimming: 6 bases; junction bases outside the gene matches: 7. The CDR3 is 15 residues long. CDR3 nucleotide sequence: TGTGCCAGCTCACCAGGCTCCGGGGAGGGAAACATTCAGTACTTC. This codes for CASSPGSGEGNIQYF. Full variable domain (remainder filled in from reference TRBV18 and TRBJ2-4): NAGVMQNPRHLVRRRGQEARLRCSPMKGHSHVYWYRQLPEEGLKFMVYLQKENIIDESGMPKERFSAEFPKEGPSILRIQQVVRGDSAAYFCASSPGSGEGNIQYFGAGTRLSVL.

This clonotype occurred a few times. The DNA of the CDR3 is TGTGCCAGCAGTTTAAGGCTACCTCGGGGACTAGCGGGAGAAGAGACCCAGTACTTC. Protein: CASSLRLPRGLAGEETQYF. The chain recombines TRBV12-3 or TRBV12-4 with TRBJ2-5; the match to TRBD2 covers 14 bases. The CDR3 extends over 19 amino acids. V was clipped by 2 bases and J by 3 bases; unmatched bases: 11.

This clonotype was seen a few times. The chain uses TRBV11-2 and TRBJ2-7, with a possible D match to TRBD2 (5 bases). The V and J ends lost 7 bases and 4 bases respectively, with 14 bases between them. The CDR3 totals 13 residues. Germline V gene lookup returns CDR1 SGHAT and CDR2 FQNNGV. The CDR3 DNA reads as TGTGCCAGCATCCCCTTCGGGGAGTACGAGCAGTACTTC. Its protein is CASIPFGEYEQYF.

This clonotype appeared a few times. V gene TRBV20-1 combines with J gene TRBJ2-3, with 8 positions matching TRBD1. The CDR3 extends over 15 amino acids. V gave up 0 bases and J gave up 2 bases; unmatched junction bases: 4. Looked up from germline, CDR1 is DFQATT and CDR2 is SNEGSKA (reference sequence). CDR3 residues: CSARDAGGTTDTQYF. CDR3 DNA sequence: TGCAGTGCTAGAGATGCAGGGGGCACCACAGATACGCAGTATTTT.

This clonotype came up a few times. The gene calls are TRBV5-1 and TRBJ2-1, with 8 bases lining up with TRBD1. V trimming: 1 base; J trimming: 8 bases; junction bases outside the gene matches: 8. In germline, CDR1 is SGHRS, CDR2 YFSETQ. The CDR3 runs 15 residues. The CDR3 region has the DNA TGCGCCAGCAGCTTGACAGGGGGACCTGTCGATGAGCAGTTCTTC. Amino acid sequence: CASSLTGGPVDEQFF.

This chain connects TRBV5-1 to TRBJ2-7; D is uncertain. The germline V gene has CDR1 SGHRS and CDR2 YFSETQ. The CDR3 runs 13 residues. The ends were cut back, 0 bases at V and 5 bases at J, with 9 bases in the middle. The CDR3 nucleotides are TGCGCCAGCAGCTTGGAAAGGGTCGACGAGCAGTACTTC. This encodes CASSLERVDEQYF.

This clonotype was counted a few times. The rearrangement links TRBV5-6 to TRBJ2-1; TRBD2 aligns across 7 bases. The germline gives CDR1 SGHDT, CDR2 YYEEEE. There are 14 residues in the CDR3. With 4 bases clipped from V and 4 bases from J, the junction kept 5 bases outside the gene matches. The CDR3 loop is CASSHGLGYNEQFF. The CDR3 region has the DNA TGTGCCAGCAGCCACGGACTAGGGTACAATGAGCAGTTCTTC.

V and J are TRBV2 and TRBJ1-6; D ambiguous. Looked up from germline, CDR1 is SNHLY and CDR2 is FYNNEI. The length of the CDR3 is 13 residues. The germline V and J ends were trimmed by 11 bases and 9 bases, with 17 bases remaining between them. CDR3 sequence reads: CALSIGEASPLHF. The CDR3 DNA follows: TGTGCCCTCAGCATTGGGGAGGCTTCACCCCTCCACTTT. Full variable domain (rest looked up from reference TRBV2 and TRBJ1-6): EPEVTQTPSHQVTQMGQEVILRCVPISNHLYFYWYRQILGQKVEFLVSFYNNEISEKSEIFDDQFSVERPDGSNFTLKIRSTKLEDSAMYFCALSIGEASPLHFGNGTRLTVT.

The table lists this clonotype with many counts. The chain links TRBV24-1 to TRBJ2-1; D unresolved. V gave up 4 bases and J gave up 5 bases, with 5 bases separating them. CDR3 size: 12 residues. Germline values: CDR1 KGHDR, CDR2 SFDVKD. CDR3 bases: TGTGCCACCAGTGACTTCAACAATGAGCAGTTCTTC. Translating it yields CATSDFNNEQFF.

The rearrangement links TRBV5-1 to TRBJ2-7; a possible D gene is TRBD2 (6 bases). This CDR3 contains 14 residues. Looked up from germline, CDR1 is SGHRS and CDR2 is YFSETQ. V lost 3 bases to trimming and J lost 7 bases, with 17 bases between them. The CDR3 loop reads CASSSRDARGEQYF. The CDR3 DNA reads as TGCGCCAGCAGCTCCCGGGACGCTCGGGGGGAGCAGTACTTC.

This clonotype was detected once. The CDR3 here is CASSQLTGRYEQYF. The DNA for the CDR3 is TGTGCCAGCAGCCAATTGACGGGCCGGTACGAGCAGTACTTC. The chain has TRBV3-1 and TRBJ2-7; unclear D gene. V was trimmed by 2 bases and J by 4 bases, leaving 12 bases between them. The CDR3 runs 14 residues. The germline V gene has CDR1 LGHDT and CDR2 YNNKEL (reference sequence).

This rearrangement joins TRBV19 to TRBJ2-6; no firm D call. V dropped 6 bases and J dropped 0 bases, with 9 bases sitting between them. This CDR3 contains 15 residues. In germline, CDR1 is LNHDA, CDR2 SQIVND (reference sequence). DNA of the CDR3: TGTGCCAGTAGCACGGTTAGCTCTGGGGCCAACGTCCTGACTTTC. This encodes CASSTVSSGANVLTF.

This clonotype was found a few times. This chain joins TRBV4-2 and TRBJ2-7; 10 nucleotides line up with TRBD2. This CDR3 has 18 residues. Germline V gives CDR1 LGHNA, CDR2 YNFKEQ. V dropped 1 base and J dropped 1; count of bases not matched to a gene: 10. CDR3 protein: CASSQVAGLAGVSYEQYF. CDR3 bases: TGTGCCAGCAGCCAAGTCGCCGGGCTAGCGGGAGTGTCCTACGAGCAGTACTTC.

This clonotype was seen a few times. Because it lacks the conserved phenylalanine or tryptophan at the end, this CDR3 is likely a read error. Because the CDR3's place on the DNA is in doubt, the DNA is left out and the CDR3 is given as listed by TCRdb. The chain couples TRBV7-2 to TRBJ2-5; TRBD2 is taken as the D call from the table, unchecked against the DNA. CDR1 is SGHTA, CDR2 FQGNSA, per germline. The CDR3 sequence runs 14 residues, both termini included. CDR3 protein: CASSLVMTSGSPPC.

The chain joins TRBV2 to TRBJ2-1; 7 bases are a match to TRBD2. Trimming cost V 8 bases and J 6 bases; bases outside gene matches: 4. Germline V lookup: CDR1 SNHLY, CDR2 FYNNEI. This CDR3 contains 12 residues. The CDR3, as DNA: TGTGCCAGCCGGGGGGATGGCAATGAGCAGTTCTTC. Its translation is CASRGDGNEQFF.

This clonotype was observed a few times. V usage is TRBV29-1 and J usage is TRBJ2-2, with TRBD2 matching over 8 bases. Germline V gene data show CDR1 as SQVTM and CDR2 as ANQGSEA. Germline trimming cut 6 bases from V and 7 bases from J; bases unmatched to any gene: 7. The CDR3 runs to 13 residues. Here the CDR3 reads CSVGLVSRGELFF. The CDR3 bases are TGCAGCGTGGGACTAGTATCACGCGGGGAGCTGTTTTTT.

This chain joins TRBV7-3 and TRBJ1-1, with TRBD1 as a possible D gene (5 bases). V shed 1 base and J shed 7 bases, with 10 bases lying between them. Per the germline V gene, CDR1 is SGHTA and CDR2 is FQGTGA. This CDR3 region has 13 residues. CDR3 nucleotides: TGTGCCAGCAGCTTAAGCGGGCAGGGTGAAGCTTTCTTT. It translates to CASSLSGQGEAFF.

This clonotype showed up just a few times. CDR3 nucleotides: TGTGCCAGCAGGCCAGTAGAAGGGGGCACTGAAGCTTTCTTT. Protein sequence: CASRPVEGGTEAFF. The chain recombines TRBV7-8 with TRBJ1-1; tentatively, D is TRBD1 (6 bases). The V gene's germline CDR1 is SGHVS and CDR2 FQNEAQ. V was clipped by 6 bases and J by 4 bases, with 15 bases between them. This CDR3 has 14 residues.

This clonotype was recorded many times. V gene TRBV5-1 combines with J gene TRBJ2-2; TRBD1 aligns across 7 bases. The germline CDR1 and CDR2 sequences are SGHRS and YFSETQ. The CDR3 length is 15 residues. The V and J ends lost 4 bases and 5 bases, in that order; junction bases with no gene match: 8. The CDR3 coding sequence is TGCGCCAGCAGCCACGGACAGGCAGGGACCGGGGAGCTGTTTTTT. Translated, it gives CASSHGQAGTGELFF.

This clonotype appeared a few times. The chain has TRBV12-3 or TRBV12-4 and TRBJ1-5; 9 bases align to TRBD1. This CDR3 spans 14 amino acids. The V segment lost 6 bases and the J segment 6 bases; nucleotides outside the gene matches: 6. The CDR3: CASSGTGTGQPQHF. The CDR3 coding sequence is TGTGCCAGCAGCGGGACAGGGACCGGTCAGCCCCAGCATTTT.

This clonotype was recorded at least ten times. The J gene is TRBJ2-2, the V gene TRBV5-6; D tentatively reads TRBD1 or TRBD2 (6 bases each). Trimming left V 0 bases short and J 1 base short, with 19 bases between. This CDR3 is built from 19 residues. Germline CDR1 SGHDT, CDR2 YYEEEE. CDR3 sequence reads: CASSLVSFGGAMNTGELFF. For the CDR3, the DNA is TGTGCCAGCAGCTTGGTTTCGTTCGGGGGCGCGATGAACACCGGGGAGCTGTTTTTT.

This clonotype has a handful of counts. The chain is built from TRBV5-1 and TRBJ2-3, with TRBD2 matching 11 bases. There are 20 residues in the CDR3. V was pared by 6 bases and J by 0 bases, with 18 bases of the junction left unmatched. Germline V lookup: CDR1 SGHRS, CDR2 YFSETQ. CDR3 region: CASTITFTSGGGVSTDTQYF. Written as DNA, the CDR3 is TGCGCCAGCACCATAACTTTCACTAGCGGGGGAGGGGTCAGCACAGATACGCAGTATTTT.

The rearrangement joins TRBV2 to TRBJ2-2; 7 bases are a match to TRBD1. There are 14 residues in the CDR3. Germline V gene sequence: CDR1 SNHLY, CDR2 FYNNEI. With 6 bases clipped from V and 6 bases from J, the junction kept 7 bases outside the gene matches. CDR3 sequence: CASSQTGYSGELFF. Written as DNA, the CDR3 is TGTGCCAGCAGCCAGACAGGGTATTCCGGGGAGCTGTTTTTT. Drawing the rest from reference TRBV2 and TRBJ2-2, the complete variable domain is EPEVTQTPSHQVTQMGQEVILRCVPISNHLYFYWYRQILGQKVEFLVSFYNNEISEKSEIFDDQFSVERPDGSNFTLKIRSTKLEDSAMYFCASSQTGYSGELFFGEGSRLTVL.

The chain links TRBV4-2 to TRBJ1-2; maybe TRBD1 (6 bases). The germline CDR1 and CDR2 sequences are LGHNA and YNFKEQ. CDR3 length equals 16 residues. Trimming took 1 base from V and 11 from J, leaving 23 bases between them. For the CDR3, the DNA is TGTGCCAGCAGCCAAGCGTCCCAGGGGTCGTGGTCCCCGTACACCTTC. It yields the protein CASSQASQGSWSPYTF.

J is TRBJ2-3 and V is TRBV27; 9 positions agree with TRBD2. CDR3 length: 16 residues. The germline gives CDR1 MNHEY, CDR2 SMNVEV (reference sequence). The V gene end was trimmed by 0 bases and the J gene end by 6 bases; junction bases not matched to a gene: 7. CDR3 region: CASSLSASGIVDTQYF. Here the CDR3 DNA reads TGTGCCAGCAGTTTATCGGCTAGCGGGATTGTTGATACGCAGTATTTT.

J is TRBJ2-7 and V is TRBV12-3 or TRBV12-4, with TRBD1 identical over 10 bases. The CDR3 has 15 amino acids. The ends lost 6 bases at V and 0 bases at J; junction bases unmatched: 5. The CDR3 nucleotides read TGTGCCAGCAGCACCGGGACAGGGGTCTCCTACGAGCAGTACTTC. It encodes CASSTGTGVSYEQYF.